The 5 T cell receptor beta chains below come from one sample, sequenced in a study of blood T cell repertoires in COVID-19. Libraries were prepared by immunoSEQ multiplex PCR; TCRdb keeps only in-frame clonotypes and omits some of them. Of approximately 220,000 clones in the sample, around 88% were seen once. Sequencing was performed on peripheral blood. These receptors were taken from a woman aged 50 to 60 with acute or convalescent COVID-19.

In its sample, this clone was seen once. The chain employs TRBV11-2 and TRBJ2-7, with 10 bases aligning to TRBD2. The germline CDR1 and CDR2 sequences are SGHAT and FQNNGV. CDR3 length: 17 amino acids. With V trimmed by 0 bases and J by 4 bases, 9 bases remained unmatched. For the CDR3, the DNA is TGTGCCAGCAGCTTAGAGATGAGCGGGAGGGCCTTTTACGAGCAGTACTTC. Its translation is CASSLEMSGRAFYEQYF.

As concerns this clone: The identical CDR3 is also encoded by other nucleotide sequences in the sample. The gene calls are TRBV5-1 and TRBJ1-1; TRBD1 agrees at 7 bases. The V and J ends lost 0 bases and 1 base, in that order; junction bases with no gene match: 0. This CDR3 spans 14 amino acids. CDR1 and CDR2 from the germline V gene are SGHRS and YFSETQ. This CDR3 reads CASSLGTGNTEAFF. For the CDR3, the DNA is TGCGCCAGCAGCTTGGGGACAGGGAACACTGAAGCTTTCTTT.

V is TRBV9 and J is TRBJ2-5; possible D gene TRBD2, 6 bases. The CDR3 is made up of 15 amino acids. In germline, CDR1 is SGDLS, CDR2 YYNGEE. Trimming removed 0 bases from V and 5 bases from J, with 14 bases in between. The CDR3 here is CASSVAGAVRETQYF. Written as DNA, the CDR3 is TGTGCCAGCAGCGTAGCGGGAGCCGTCAGGGAGACCCAGTACTTC.

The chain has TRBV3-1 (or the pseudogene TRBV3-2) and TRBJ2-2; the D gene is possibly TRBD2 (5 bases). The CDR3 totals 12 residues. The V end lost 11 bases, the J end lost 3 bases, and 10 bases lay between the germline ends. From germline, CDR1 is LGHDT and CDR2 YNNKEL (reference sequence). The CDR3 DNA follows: TGTGCCGTGGCGCGGGACACCGGGGAGCTGTTTTTT. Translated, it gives CAVARDTGELFF.

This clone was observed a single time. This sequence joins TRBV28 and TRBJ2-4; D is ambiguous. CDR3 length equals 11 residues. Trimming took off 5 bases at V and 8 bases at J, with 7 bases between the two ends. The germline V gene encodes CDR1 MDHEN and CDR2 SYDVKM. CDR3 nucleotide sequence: TGTGCCAGCAGTCCACACCACATTCAGTACTTC. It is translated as CASSPHHIQYF.